Presented here are 4 T cell receptor beta chains from one specimen sequenced in a study of blood T cell repertoires in COVID-19. The method was immunoSEQ multiplex PCR; TCRdb's version includes in-frame clones alone and lacks a portion of them. The sample lists under 200,000 clones; almost 85% were seen once. Sequencing was carried out using peripheral blood. These receptor sequences come from a young man with active or convalescent COVID-19.

The chain combines TRBV19 with TRBJ1-5; D perhaps matches TRBD1 (6 bases). Per the germline V gene, CDR1 is LNHDA and CDR2 is SQIVND (reference sequence). The CDR3 loop spans 15 amino acids. V shed 8 bases and J shed 3 bases, with 17 bases lying between them. This CDR3 reads CASREVDSYNQPQHF. CDR3 DNA sequence: TGTGCCAGTCGGGAGGTGGACAGCTACAATCAGCCCCAGCATTTT.

V gene TRBV7-8 combines with J gene TRBJ2-2; D gene uncertain. Trimming took off 5 bases at V and 4 bases at J, with 11 bases between the two ends. This CDR3 spans 14 amino acids. Germline CDR1 and CDR2: SGHVS and FQNEAQ. In DNA form, the CDR3 reads TGTGCCAGCAGCCGTAGTGCAACCACCGGGGAGCTGTTTTTT. Translation gives CASSRSATTGELFF.

The chain is built from TRBV7-9 and TRBJ1-1; possible D gene TRBD1, 5 bases. This CDR3 comprises 15 residues. Germline CDR1 SEHNR, CDR2 FQNEAQ (reference sequence). Trimming removed 5 bases from V and 2 bases from J, with 15 bases in between. Written as DNA, the CDR3 is TGTGCCAGCAGCCCTCGAGCGGGACCTAACACTGAAGCTTTCTTT. Protein sequence: CASSPRAGPNTEAFF.

The J gene is TRBJ1-2, the V gene TRBV13; 9 bases are shared with TRBD1. J lost 4 bases, V lost 4 bases, and 4 bases had no gene match. The CDR3 loop spans 14 amino acids. The germline CDR1 and CDR2 sequences are PRHDT and FYEKMQ (reference sequence). The DNA for the CDR3 is TGTGCCAGCAGCTCGGGACAGGGCTTCTATGGCTACACCTTC. Its protein product is CASSSGQGFYGYTF.